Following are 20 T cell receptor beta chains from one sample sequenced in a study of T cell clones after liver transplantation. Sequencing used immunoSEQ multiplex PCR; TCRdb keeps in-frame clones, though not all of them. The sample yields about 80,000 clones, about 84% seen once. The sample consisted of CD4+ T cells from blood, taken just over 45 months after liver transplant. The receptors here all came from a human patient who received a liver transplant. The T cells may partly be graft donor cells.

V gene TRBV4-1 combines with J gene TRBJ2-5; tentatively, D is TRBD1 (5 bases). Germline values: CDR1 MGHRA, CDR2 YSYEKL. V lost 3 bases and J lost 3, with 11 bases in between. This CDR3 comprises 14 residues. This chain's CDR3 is CASSHPTAEETQYF. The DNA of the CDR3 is TGCGCCAGCAGCCACCCGACAGCCGAAGAGACCCAGTACTTC.

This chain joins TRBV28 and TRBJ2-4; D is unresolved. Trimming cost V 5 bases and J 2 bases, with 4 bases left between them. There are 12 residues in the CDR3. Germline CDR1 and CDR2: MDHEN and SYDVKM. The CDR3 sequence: CASSRSKNIQYF. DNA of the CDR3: TGTGCCAGCAGTCGATCCAAAAACATTCAGTACTTC.

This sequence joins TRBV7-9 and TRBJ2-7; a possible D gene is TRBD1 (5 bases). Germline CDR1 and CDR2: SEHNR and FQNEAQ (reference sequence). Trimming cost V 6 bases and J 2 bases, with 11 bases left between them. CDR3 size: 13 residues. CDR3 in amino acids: CASSKQEAYEQYF. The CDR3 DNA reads TGTGCCAGCAGTAAACAGGAAGCCTACGAGCAGTACTTC.

The CDR3 DNA sequence: TGCGCCAGCAGCTTGGCCGGGGTAGGGGGTTTTCAAGAGACCCAGTACTTC. It translates to CASSLAGVGGFQETQYF. The chain uses TRBV5-1 and TRBJ2-5, with D possibly TRBD1 on 6 matching bases. Germline CDR1 and CDR2: SGHRS and YFSETQ. V lost 0 bases and J lost 2, with 17 bases in between. The CDR3 is 17 residues long.

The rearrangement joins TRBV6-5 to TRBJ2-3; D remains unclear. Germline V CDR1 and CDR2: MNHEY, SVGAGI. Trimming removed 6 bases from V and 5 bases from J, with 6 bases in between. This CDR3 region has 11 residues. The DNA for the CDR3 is TGTGCCAGCAGCCGCGGAGATACGCAGTATTTT. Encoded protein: CASSRGDTQYF.

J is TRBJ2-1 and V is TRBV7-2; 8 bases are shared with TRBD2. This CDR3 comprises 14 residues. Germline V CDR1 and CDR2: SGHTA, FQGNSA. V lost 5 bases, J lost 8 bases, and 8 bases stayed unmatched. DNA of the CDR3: TGTGCCAGCAGCCCAAGCGGGAGTTTGTATGAGCAGTTCTTC. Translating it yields CASSPSGSLYEQFF.

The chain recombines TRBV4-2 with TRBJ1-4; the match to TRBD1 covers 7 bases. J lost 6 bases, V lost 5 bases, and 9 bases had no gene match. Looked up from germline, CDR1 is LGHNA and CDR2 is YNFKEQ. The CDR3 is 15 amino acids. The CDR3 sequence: CASSYKTGSDEKLFF. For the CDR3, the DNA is TGTGCCAGCAGCTACAAGACAGGGTCTGATGAAAAACTGTTTTTT.

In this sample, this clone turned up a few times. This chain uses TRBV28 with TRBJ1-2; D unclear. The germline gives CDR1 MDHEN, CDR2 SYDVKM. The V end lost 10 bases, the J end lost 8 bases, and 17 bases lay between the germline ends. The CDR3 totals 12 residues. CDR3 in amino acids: CAIGSHLLGYTF. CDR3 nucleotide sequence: TGTGCCATAGGGTCGCATCTGCTCGGCTACACCTTC.

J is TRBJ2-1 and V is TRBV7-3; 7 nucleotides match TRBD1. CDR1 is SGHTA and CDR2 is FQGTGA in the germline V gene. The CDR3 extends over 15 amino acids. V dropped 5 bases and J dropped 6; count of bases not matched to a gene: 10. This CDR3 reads CASSPSRTGINEQFF. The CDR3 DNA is TGTGCCAGCAGCCCGAGCCGGACAGGTATCAATGAGCAGTTCTTC. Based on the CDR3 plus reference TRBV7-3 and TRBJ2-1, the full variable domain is GAGVSQTPSNKVTEKGKYVELRCDPISGHTALYWYRQSLGQGPEFLIYFQGTGAADDSGLPNDRFFAVRPEGSVSTLKIQRTERGDSAVYLCASSPSRTGINEQFFGPGTRLTVL.

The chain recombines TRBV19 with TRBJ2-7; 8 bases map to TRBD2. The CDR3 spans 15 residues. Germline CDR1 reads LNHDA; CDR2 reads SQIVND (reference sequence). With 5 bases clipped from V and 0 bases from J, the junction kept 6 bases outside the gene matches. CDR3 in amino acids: CASSSTSGSSYEQYF. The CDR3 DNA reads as TGTGCCAGTAGTTCTACTAGCGGTTCCTCCTACGAGCAGTACTTC.

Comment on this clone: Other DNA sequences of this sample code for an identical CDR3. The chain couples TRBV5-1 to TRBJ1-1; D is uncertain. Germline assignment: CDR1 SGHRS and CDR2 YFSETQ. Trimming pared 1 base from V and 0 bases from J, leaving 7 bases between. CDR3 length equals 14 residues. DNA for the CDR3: TGCGCCAGCAGCTTGTACACCATGAACACTGAAGCTTTCTTT. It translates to CASSLYTMNTEAFF.

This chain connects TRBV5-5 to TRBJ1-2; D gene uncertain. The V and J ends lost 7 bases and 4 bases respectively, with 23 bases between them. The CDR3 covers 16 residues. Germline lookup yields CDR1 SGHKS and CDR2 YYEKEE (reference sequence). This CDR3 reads CASLSDISRKTYGYTF. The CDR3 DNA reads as TGTGCCAGCTTATCAGATATCTCGCGAAAGACCTATGGCTACACCTTC.

Here the CDR3 reads CASSLITGGPGELFF. The DNA for the CDR3 is TGTGCCAGCAGCTTAATAACAGGGGGTCCCGGGGAGCTGTTTTTT. The chain has TRBV7-3 and TRBJ2-2, with 8 bases lining up with TRBD1. The germline CDR1 and CDR2 sequences are SGHTA and FQGTGA. The J segment lost 6 bases and the V segment lost 1 base, leaving 4 bases of the junction unmatched. There are 15 residues in the CDR3.

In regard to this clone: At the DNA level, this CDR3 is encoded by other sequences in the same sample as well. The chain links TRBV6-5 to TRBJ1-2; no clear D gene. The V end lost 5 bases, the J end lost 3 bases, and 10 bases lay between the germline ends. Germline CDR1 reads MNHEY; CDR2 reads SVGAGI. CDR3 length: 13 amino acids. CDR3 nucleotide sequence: TGTGCCAGCAGTCCGACGGGCGACTATGGCTACACCTTC. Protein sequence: CASSPTGDYGYTF.

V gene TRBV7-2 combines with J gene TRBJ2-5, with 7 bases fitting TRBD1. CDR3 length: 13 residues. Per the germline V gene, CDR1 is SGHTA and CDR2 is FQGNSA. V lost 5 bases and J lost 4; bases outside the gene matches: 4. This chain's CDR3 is CASSPRQGETQYF. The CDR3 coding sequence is TGTGCCAGCAGCCCCCGACAGGGAGAGACCCAGTACTTC.

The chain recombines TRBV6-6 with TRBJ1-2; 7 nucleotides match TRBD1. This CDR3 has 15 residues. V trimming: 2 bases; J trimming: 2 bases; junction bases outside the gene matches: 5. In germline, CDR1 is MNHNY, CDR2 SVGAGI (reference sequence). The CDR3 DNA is TGTGCCAGCAGTTACCTTACAGGGGTGAACTATGGCTACACCTTC. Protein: CASSYLTGVNYGYTF.

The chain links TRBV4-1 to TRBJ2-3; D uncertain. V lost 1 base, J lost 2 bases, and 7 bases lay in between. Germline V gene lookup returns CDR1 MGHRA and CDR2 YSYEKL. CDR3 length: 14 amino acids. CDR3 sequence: CASSQVGFTDTQYF. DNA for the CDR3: TGCGCCAGCAGCCAAGTGGGATTCACAGATACGCAGTATTTT.

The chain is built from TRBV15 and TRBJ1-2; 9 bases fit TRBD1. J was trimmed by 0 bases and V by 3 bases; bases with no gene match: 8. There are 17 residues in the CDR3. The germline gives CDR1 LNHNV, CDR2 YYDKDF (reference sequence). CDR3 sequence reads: CATSRQQGAGANYGYTF. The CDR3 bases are TGTGCCACCAGCAGGCAACAGGGGGCTGGAGCTAACTATGGCTACACCTTC.

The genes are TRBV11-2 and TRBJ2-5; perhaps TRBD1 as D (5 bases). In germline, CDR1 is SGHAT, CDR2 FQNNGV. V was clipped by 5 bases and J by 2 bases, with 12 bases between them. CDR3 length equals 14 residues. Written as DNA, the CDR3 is TGTGCCAGCAGCCCCCGAACAGGTCAAGAGACCCAGTACTTC. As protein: CASSPRTGQETQYF.

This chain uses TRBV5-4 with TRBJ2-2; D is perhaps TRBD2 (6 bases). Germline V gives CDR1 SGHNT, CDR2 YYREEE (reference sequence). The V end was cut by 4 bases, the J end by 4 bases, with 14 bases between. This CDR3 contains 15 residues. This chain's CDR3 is CASSPLGGPTGELFF. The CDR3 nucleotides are TGTGCCAGCAGCCCACTCGGGGGACCCACCGGGGAGCTGTTTTTT.